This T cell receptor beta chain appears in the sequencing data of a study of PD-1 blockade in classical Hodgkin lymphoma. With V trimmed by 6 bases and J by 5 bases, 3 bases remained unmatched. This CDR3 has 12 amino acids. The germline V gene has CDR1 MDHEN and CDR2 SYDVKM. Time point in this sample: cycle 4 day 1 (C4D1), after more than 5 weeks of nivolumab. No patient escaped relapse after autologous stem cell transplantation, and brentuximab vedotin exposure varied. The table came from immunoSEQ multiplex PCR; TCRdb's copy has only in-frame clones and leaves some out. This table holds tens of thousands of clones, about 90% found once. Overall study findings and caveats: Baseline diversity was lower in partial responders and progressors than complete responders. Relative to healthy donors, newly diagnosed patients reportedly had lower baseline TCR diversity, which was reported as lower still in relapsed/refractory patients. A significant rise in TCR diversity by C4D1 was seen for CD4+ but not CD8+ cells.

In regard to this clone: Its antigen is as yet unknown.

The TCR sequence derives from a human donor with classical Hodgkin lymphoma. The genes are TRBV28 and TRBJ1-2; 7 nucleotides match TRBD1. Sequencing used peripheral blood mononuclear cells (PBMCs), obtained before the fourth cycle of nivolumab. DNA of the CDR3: TGTGCCAGCAGGGGACAGTTATATGGCTACACCTTC. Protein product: CASRGQLYGYTF.